This T cell receptor (beta chain) was identified in a study of T cell repertoires in cytomegalovirus infection. Across the whole study: Recently identified HLA-C-restricted CMV epitopes were among the peptides used.

The CDR3 loop spans 13 amino acids. The germline V and J ends were trimmed by 6 bases and 8 bases, with 13 bases remaining between them. The V gene's germline CDR1 is MNHEY and CDR2 SVGEGT. This clonotype was observed a handful of times. What it binds is unknown. TCRdb independently ran MiXCR on the reads; one entry per CDR3 protein. The table has roughly 800,000 distinct CDR3 sequences, about 27% seen once. This receptor was taken from a human donor in good health (CMV status not recorded). Some clones in this sample may be carry-over from other donors' samples. This specimen was cultured CD8+ T cells from PBMCs, taken from culture after CMV antigen stimulation. The V gene is TRBV6-2 or TRBV6-3, the J gene TRBJ2-2; either TRBD1 or TRBD2 may supply D (5 bases each). CDR3 sequence: CASSGTWAGELFF. DNA for the CDR3: TGTGCCAGCAGCGGGACCTGGGCGGGGGAGCTGTTTTTT.